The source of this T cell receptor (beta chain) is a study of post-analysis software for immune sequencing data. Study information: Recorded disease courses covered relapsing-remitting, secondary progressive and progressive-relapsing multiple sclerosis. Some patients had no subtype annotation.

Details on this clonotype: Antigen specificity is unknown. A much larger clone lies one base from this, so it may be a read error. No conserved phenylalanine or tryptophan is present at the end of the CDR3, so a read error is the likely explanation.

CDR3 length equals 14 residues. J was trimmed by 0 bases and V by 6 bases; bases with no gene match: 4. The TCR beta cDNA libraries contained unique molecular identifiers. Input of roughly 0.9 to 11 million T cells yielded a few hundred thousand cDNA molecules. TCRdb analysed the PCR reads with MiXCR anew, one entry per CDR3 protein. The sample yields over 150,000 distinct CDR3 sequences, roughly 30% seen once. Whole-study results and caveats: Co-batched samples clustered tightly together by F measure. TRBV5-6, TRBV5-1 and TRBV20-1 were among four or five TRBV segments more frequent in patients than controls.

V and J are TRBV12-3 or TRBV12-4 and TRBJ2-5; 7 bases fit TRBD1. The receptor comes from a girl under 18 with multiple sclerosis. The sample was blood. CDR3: CASSSGTDQETQYV. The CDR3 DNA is TGTGCCAGCAGCTCCGGGACAGACCAAGAGACCCAGTACGTC.